Listed below are T cell receptor beta chains from one sample, sequenced in a study of shared clonotypes between healthy human individuals. The data were produced by immunoSEQ multiplex PCR, yet TCRdb's version contains in-frame clones alone and is incomplete. The sample lists about 1.1 million clones, around 77% occurring once. Source material: memory CD4+ T cells from PBMCs. The receptor source for this set is a man aged 18 to 30 in good health. Some clones in this sample may be carry-over from other donors' samples. Each CDR3 is given with its conserved first and last residue. D genes are given only for firm matches. Clone sizes are given selectively: once, few, many, or a class where the clone is expanded.

D gene	clone size	V gene	J gene	CDR3 protein	CDR3 DNA
TRBD2	once	TRBV30	TRBJ2-7	CAWSVVGALAGGPSYEQYF	TGTGCCTGGAGTGTAGTGGGGGCCCTAGCGGGAGGGCCTAGCTACGAGCAGTACTTC
.	once	TRBV6-4	TRBJ1-2	CASRGGVYRNYGYTF	TGTGCCAGCAGAGGGGGGGTTTACAGGAACTATGGCTACACCTTC
.	few	TRBV27	TRBJ2-5	CASSLVSRETQYF	TGTGCCAGCAGTTTAGTTAGTCGGGAGACCCAGTACTTC
.	.	TRBV30	TRBJ1-5	CAWSSMGGRFGNQPQHF	TGTGCCTGGAGTTCGATGGGGGGCCGTTTTGGTAATCAGCCCCAGCATTTT
.	.	TRBV5-4	TRBJ1-5	CASSSGGDSNQPQHF	TGTGCCAGCAGCTCGGGCGGTGATAGCAATCAGCCCCAGCATTTT
.	.	TRBV28	TRBJ2-6	CASPRVDSFSGANVLTF	TGTGCCAGCCCCCGGGTCGACAGCTTCTCTGGGGCCAACGTCCTGACTTTC
TRBD1	.	TRBV13	TRBJ1-2	CASSFGQGHDGYTF	TGTGCCAGCAGCTTCGGACAGGGACACGACGGCTACACCTTC
TRBD1	.	TRBV28	TRBJ2-2	CASRNGGQVTGELFF	TGTGCCAGCAGGAATGGGGGACAGGTTACCGGGGAGCTGTTTTTT
.	.	TRBV5-1	TRBJ2-7	CASSFSSYEQYF	TGCGCCAGCAGCTTTAGCTCCTACGAGCAGTACTTC
.	.	TRBV20-1	TRBJ2-7	CSARAAYEQYF	TGCAGTGCTAGGGCGGCCTACGAGCAGTACTTC
.	.	TRBV7-2	TRBJ2-1	CASSLGTYNEQFF	TGTGCCAGCAGCCTAGGGACCTACAATGAGCAGTTCTTC
TRBD1	many	TRBV30	TRBJ1-5	CAWSPLGQGNQPQHF	TGTGCCTGGAGCCCCTTGGGACAGGGCAATCAGCCCCAGCATTTT
TRBD2	many	TRBV5-6	TRBJ2-1	CASSLGLAGILGYNEQFF	TGTGCCAGCAGCTTGGGACTAGCGGGAATCCTGGGCTACAATGAGCAGTTCTTC
.	many	TRBV2	TRBJ1-5	CASDQGHGQPQHF	TGTGCCAGCGATCAGGGGCATGGTCAGCCCCAGCATTTT
.	.	TRBV19	TRBJ2-5	CASSELGPETQYF	TGTGCCAGTAGTGAGCTAGGTCCGGAGACCCAGTACTTC
.	.	TRBV18	TRBJ1-3	CASSPGGAEGNTIYF	TGTGCCAGCTCACCAGGGGGAGCGGAGGGAAACACCATATATTTT
.	.	TRBV28	TRBJ2-4	CASSMAGANIQYF	TGTGCCAGCAGTATGGCCGGAGCAAACATTCAGTACTTC
.	.	TRBV15	TRBJ2-7	CATSRAGHGGQYF	TGTGCCACCAGCAGAGCGGGTCACGGCGGGCAGTACTTC
.	.	TRBV28	TRBJ2-7	CASLLGSEQYF	TGTGCCAGCCTCCTCGGGAGCGAGCAGTACTTC
.	.	TRBV18	TRBJ2-6	CASSPPGRRGANVLTF	TGTGCCAGCTCACCACCAGGACGGAGGGGGGCCAACGTCCTGACTTTC
.	once	TRBV29-1	TRBJ2-2	CSGTRPTGELFF	TGCAGCGGGACAAGACCGACCGGGGAGCTGTTTTTT
.	.	TRBV11-2	TRBJ2-1	CASSLALAGSSYNEQFF	TGTGCCAGCAGCTTAGCCCTGGCGGGAAGCTCCTACAATGAGCAGTTCTTC
TRBD2	.	TRBV7-2	TRBJ2-4	CASSLVSGSGLKNIQYF	TGTGCCAGCAGCTTAGTTAGCGGGAGCGGTCTCAAAAACATTCAGTACTTC
TRBD2	.	TRBV5-1	TRBJ2-5	CASSRSTSVQETQYF	TGCGCCAGCAGCCGATCCACTAGCGTCCAAGAGACCCAGTACTTC
.	.	TRBV5-1	TRBJ2-3	CASSPRVDTDTQYF	TGCGCCAGCAGCCCGAGGGTCGACACAGATACGCAGTATTTT
.	.	TRBV5-6	TRBJ2-7	CASSRAGGREQYF	TGTGCCAGCAGTCGGGCCGGGGGGCGAGAGCAGTACTTC
.	.	TRBV4-1	TRBJ1-2	CASSQVGRLDGYTF	TGCGCCAGCAGCCAAGTCGGTCGGTTGGATGGCTACACCTTC
TRBD2	.	TRBV5-1	TRBJ2-1	CASSLQSGSANEQFF	TGCGCCAGCAGCTTGCAAAGCGGGAGCGCGAATGAGCAGTTCTTC
.	few	TRBV5-1	TRBJ2-1	CASSLASTPYNEQFF	TGCGCCAGCAGCTTGGCCTCAACCCCCTACAATGAGCAGTTCTTC
.	.	TRBV30	TRBJ2-7	CAWGTGGGSNYEQYF	TGTGCCTGGGGAACAGGGGGGGGTTCGAACTACGAGCAGTACTTC
.	few	TRBV10-3	TRBJ1-2	CAISESFGLANYGYTF	TGTGCCATCAGTGAGTCGTTCGGGTTAGCTAACTATGGCTACACCTTC
.	.	TRBV7-2	TRBJ2-2	CASSFLNTGELFF	TGTGCCAGCAGCTTCTTGAACACCGGGGAGCTGTTTTTT
.	.	TRBV28	TRBJ2-7	CASSLTALRAYEQYF	TGTGCCAGCAGCCTGACAGCCCTGAGGGCCTACGAGCAGTACTTC
.	.	TRBV27	TRBJ1-2	CASSPRDGLRYTF	TGTGCCAGCAGCCCCCGGGACGGATTACGCTACACCTTC
.	.	TRBV28	TRBJ2-7	CASSLWGQGSSYEQYF	TGTGCCAGCAGTTTATGGGGACAAGGGTCATCCTACGAGCAGTACTTC
TRBD2	.	TRBV5-1	TRBJ2-3	CASSSGLAWTDTQYF	TGCGCCAGCAGCTCTGGACTAGCGTGGACAGATACGCAGTATTTT
TRBD2	.	TRBV27	TRBJ2-2	CASKINRDYLTGELFF	TGTGCCAGCAAGATCAACCGGGACTACCTAACCGGGGAGCTGTTTTTT
.	once	TRBV4-2	TRBJ2-7	CASSPNLLTKTSYEQYF	TGTGCCAGCAGCCCGAACCTCCTGACTAAAACCTCCTACGAGCAGTACTTC
.	few	TRBV6-1	TRBJ2-4	CASSVPGGTARNIQYF	TGTGCCAGCAGTGTCCCGGGTGGGACCGCCAGAAACATTCAGTACTTC
.	.	TRBV28	TRBJ1-1	CASSSSGWGKRNTEAFF	TGTGCCAGCAGTTCCTCCGGATGGGGTAAGAGGAACACTGAAGCTTTCTTT
.	.	TRBV6-6	TRBJ2-1	CASSYLQGRNEQFF	TGTGCCAGCAGTTACCTACAGGGTAGGAATGAGCAGTTCTTC
.	few	TRBV6-1	TRBJ1-1	CATDSYTEAFF	TGTGCCACCGATTCGTACACTGAAGCTTTCTTT
.	.	TRBV28	TRBJ2-2	CASSLHPLGGRGGELFF	TGTGCCAGCAGTTTACACCCCCTGGGAGGTAGGGGCGGGGAGCTGTTTTTT
.	.	TRBV30	TRBJ1-1	CAWGGPWGAFF	TGTGCCTGGGGGGGTCCTTGGGGAGCTTTCTTT
.	.	TRBV10-2	TRBJ2-3	CASSESTTDTQYF	TGCGCCAGCAGTGAGTCAACCACAGATACGCAGTATTTT
.	.	TRBV29-1	TRBJ2-5	CSVDSSFGETQYF	TGCAGCGTTGACAGCAGCTTCGGGGAGACCCAGTACTTC
TRBD1	.	TRBV27	TRBJ1-2	CASSPAGAGGTTLYYGYTF	TGTGCCAGCAGTCCAGCAGGGGCAGGGGGCACAACCCTCTACTATGGCTACACCTTC
.	once	TRBV6-5	TRBJ2-7	CASRTGRSGTYEQYF	TGTGCCAGCCGTACCGGGAGAAGTGGTACGTACGAGCAGTACTTC
TRBD2	.	TRBV2	TRBJ2-7	CASGGLAGVYEQYF	TGTGCCAGCGGGGGACTAGCGGGAGTCTACGAGCAGTACTTC
TRBD2	.	TRBV5-6	TRBJ2-7	CASGIAGVHEQYF	TGTGCCAGCGGGATAGCGGGAGTCCACGAGCAGTACTTC
TRBD1	.	TRBV6-4	TRBJ2-3	CASSEKTGTAGYF	TGTGCCAGCAGTGAAAAAACCGGGACAGCAGGGTATTTT
.	.	TRBV25-1	TRBJ2-5	CASSGTPPGAQYF	TGTGCCAGCAGTGGCACCCCCCCCGGGGCCCAGTACTTC
TRBD2	.	TRBV27	TRBJ2-3	CASSHTLAGGPTDTQYF	TGTGCCAGCAGTCACACCTTAGCGGGAGGCCCCACAGATACGCAGTATTTT
TRBD1	.	TRBV28	TRBJ1-2	CASVSGGDPYGYTF	TGTGCCAGCGTATCAGGGGGAGATCCCTATGGCTACACCTTC